The 19 T cell receptor beta chains given below trace back to one sample, sequenced in a study of control samples from healthy donors and cancer patients. This table comes from immunoSEQ multiplex PCR, and its TCRdb copy is limited to in-frame clones, with some not included. The table lists tens of thousands of clones, 80% to 90% of them singletons. The sequenced sample was blood. The receptors derive from a man aged 45 to 65 in good health.

The rearrangement links TRBV6-1 to TRBJ1-3, with 9 bases aligning to TRBD1. CDR1 and CDR2 from the germline V gene are MNHNS and SASEGT. J lost 4 bases, V lost 0 bases, and 4 bases had no gene match. This CDR3 comprises 16 residues. The CDR3 here is CASSEALGQGGNTIYF. CDR3 nucleotide sequence: TGTGCCAGCAGTGAAGCCCTGGGACAGGGAGGAAACACCATATATTTT.

The V and J genes are TRBV4-1 and TRBJ1-1, with D maybe TRBD1 (6 bases). The V and J ends lost 5 bases and 5 bases respectively, with 18 bases between them. CDR1 and CDR2 (germline): MGHRA, YSYEKL. CDR3 length: 15 residues. As DNA, the CDR3 is TGCGCCAGCAGCGCCCAAAGGGGGGTGGGGACTGAAGCTTTCTTT. This gives the protein CASSAQRGVGTEAFF.

The chain couples TRBV7-2 to TRBJ2-1; TRBD2 is a possible D gene (7 bases). Germline-derived CDR1 and CDR2 are SGHTA and FQGNSA. The ends were cut back, 1 base at V and 7 bases at J, with 14 bases in the middle. CDR3 length equals 15 residues. The CDR3 reads CASSLVPGGGNEQFF. Here the CDR3 DNA reads TGTGCCAGCAGCTTAGTGCCGGGGGGCGGGAATGAGCAGTTCTTC.

The chain combines TRBV15 with TRBJ2-3, with 9 positions matching TRBD2. Germline CDR1 is LNHNV and CDR2 is YYDKDF (reference sequence). CDR3 size: 15 residues. Unmatched junction bases numbered 9, after V lost 9 bases and J lost 2 bases. CDR3 sequence (DNA): TGTGCCACGTCTAGCGGGGACATGAACACAGATACGCAGTATTTT. Protein sequence: CATSSGDMNTDTQYF.

The chain combines TRBV3-1 (or the pseudogene TRBV3-2) with TRBJ2-2; D unclear. CDR1 is LGHDT, CDR2 YNNKEL, per germline (reference sequence). The CDR3 sequence is 14 residues long. V dropped 9 bases and J dropped 7 bases, with 18 bases sitting between them. CDR3 in DNA: TGTGCCAGAATGAAGGGCCTTAGTAACGGGGAGCTGTTTTTT. Its translation is CARMKGLSNGELFF.

This rearrangement joins TRBV20-1 to TRBJ1-1; D gene ambiguous. Trimming removed 8 bases at V and 5 bases at J, with 9 bases between. Germline-derived CDR1 and CDR2 are DFQATT and SNEGSKA (reference sequence). The CDR3 spans 10 residues. CDR3 sequence reads: CSTPGTEAFF. Here the CDR3 DNA reads TGCAGTACCCCGGGGACTGAAGCTTTCTTT.

This sequence joins TRBV21-1 and TRBJ2-1; the table calls TRBD1, which could not be checked here. TRBV21-1 is a listed pseudogene. CDR3 length: 14 residues. CDR3: CATPSKGGPNEQFF. The CDR3, as DNA: TGTGCCACCCCTTCAAAAGGGGGACCCAATGAGCAGTTCTTC.

This chain joins TRBV7-8 and TRBJ2-4; no reliable D call. CDR1 and CDR2 from the germline V gene are SGHVS and FQNEAQ. The CDR3 length is 16 residues. Between the trimmed V and J ends, which lost 1 base and 0 bases, there was a span of 10 bases. The CDR3 sequence is CASSLDLLPAKNIQYF. The CDR3, as DNA: TGTGCCAGCAGCTTAGATCTCCTTCCAGCCAAAAACATTCAGTACTTC.

This chain connects TRBV28 to TRBJ2-5; tentatively, D is TRBD2 (5 bases). Germline CDR1 and CDR2: MDHEN and SYDVKM. This CDR3 has 15 amino acids. Trimming pared 6 bases from V and 0 bases from J, leaving 14 bases between. The CDR3 DNA sequence: TGTGCCAGCAGCCCATTAACGGGGAACCAAGAGACCCAGTACTTC. This encodes CASSPLTGNQETQYF.

CDR3 DNA sequence: TGTGCCAGCAGTTACCTTGACAGAAATCAGCCCCAGCATTTT. Protein: CASSYLDRNQPQHF. This sequence joins TRBV6-6 and TRBJ1-5, with TRBD1 as a possible D gene (5 bases). CDR3 length equals 14 residues. Trimming left V 2 bases short and J 4 bases short, with 9 bases between. The germline CDR1 and CDR2 sequences are MNHNY and SVGAGI (reference sequence).

The V call is TRBV9, the J call TRBJ2-1; no clear D gene. V lost 2 bases to trimming and J lost 3 bases, with 6 bases between them. Germline V CDR1 and CDR2: SGDLS, YYNGEE. CDR3 length equals 13 residues. The CDR3 DNA sequence: TGTGCCAGCAGCGTTGATCACTACAATGAGCAGTTCTTC. This encodes CASSVDHYNEQFF. Combining the CDR3 with reference TRBV9 and TRBJ2-1 gives the whole variable domain DSGVTQTPKHLITATGQRVTLRCSPRSGDLSVYWYQQSLDQGLQFLIQYYNGEERAKGNILERFSAQQFPDLHSELNLSSLELGDSALYFCASSVDHYNEQFFGPGTRLTVL.

This clone appeared a single time. The J gene is TRBJ1-1, the V gene TRBV6-5; D gene ambiguous. V was clipped by 6 bases and J by 1 base, with 6 bases between them. Germline loops: CDR1 MNHEY, CDR2 SVGAGI. This CDR3 spans 12 amino acids. In DNA form, the CDR3 reads TGTGCCAGCAGGATCGGGAACACTGAAGCTTTCTTT. Its translation is CASRIGNTEAFF.

The rearrangement uses TRBV10-3 and TRBJ1-3, with TRBD1 matching over 7 bases. The germline gives CDR1 ENHRY, CDR2 SYGVKD. Germline trimming cut 4 bases from V and 3 bases from J; bases unmatched to any gene: 6. The CDR3 runs to 15 residues. The chain's CDR3 is CAISGRDSGGNTIYF. The CDR3 DNA reads TGTGCCATCAGTGGGAGGGACAGCGGTGGAAACACCATATATTTT.

The chain joins TRBV11-3 to TRBJ2-7, with 8 bases identical to TRBD1. This CDR3 region has 15 residues. Germline V lookup: CDR1 SGHNT, CDR2 YENEEA. V dropped 5 bases and J dropped 2; count of bases not matched to a gene: 8. Here the CDR3 DNA reads TGTGCCAGCAGCCGTCTGGACAGGGTAACCTACGAGCAGTACTTC. Its translation: CASSRLDRVTYEQYF.

This clone was recorded many times. The J gene is TRBJ1-5, the V gene TRBV28; perhaps TRBD1 as D (6 bases). The CDR3 is 16 residues long. The germline gives CDR1 MDHEN, CDR2 SYDVKM. The V gene lost 5 bases and the J gene lost 7 bases, with 21 bases spanning the gap. CDR3 loop: CASSPQGTGSGQPQHF. The CDR3 bases are TGTGCCAGCAGTCCCCAGGGAACAGGGTCGGGGCAGCCCCAGCATTTT. Variable domain in full (rest from reference TRBV28 and TRBJ1-5): DVKVTQSSRYLVKRTGEKVFLECVQDMDHENMFWYRQDPGLGLRLIYFSYDVKMKEKGDIPEGYSVSREKKERFSLILESASTNQTSMYLCASSPQGTGSGQPQHFGDGTRLSIL.

The chain recombines TRBV30 with TRBJ1-2; weak D call: TRBD1 (6 bases). Trimming took off 0 bases at V and 8 bases at J, with 16 bases between the two ends. Per the germline V gene, CDR1 is GTSNPN and CDR2 is SVGIG (reference sequence). This CDR3 region has 14 residues. The CDR3 spells CAWSVLRGAQGYTF. The CDR3 DNA is TGTGCCTGGAGTGTACTGAGGGGGGCTCAAGGCTACACCTTC.

V usage is TRBV9 and J usage is TRBJ1-2, with 8 bases matching TRBD1. Germline V CDR1 and CDR2: SGDLS, YYNGEE. V was pared by 0 bases and J by 2 bases, with 3 bases of the junction left unmatched. The CDR3 length is 15 residues. The CDR3 region has the DNA TGTGCCAGCAGCGTAGGGCAGGGGGCGAACTATGGCTACACCTTC. The encoded protein is CASSVGQGANYGYTF.

The count of this clone is one. The chain combines TRBV7-4 with TRBJ2-7, with 8 positions matching TRBD1. Germline V lookup: CDR1 SGHVT, CDR2 SQSDAQ. The CDR3 totals 14 residues. Trimming at V came to 4 bases and at J to 6 bases, leaving 8 bases not matched to a gene. DNA for the CDR3: TGTGCCAGCAGCTCCGGGACAGGCGGGTGCGAGCAGTACGTC. It yields the protein CASSSGTGGCEQYV.

The V and J genes are TRBV6-2 or TRBV6-3 and TRBJ1-6; D may be TRBD1 (5 bases). Germline V gene sequence: CDR1 MNHEY, CDR2 SVGEGT. V lost 2 bases to trimming and J lost 9 bases, with 17 bases between them. CDR3 length equals 16 residues. CDR3 coding DNA: TGTGCCAGCAGTTACCCGGGGACCGGGGAGAGTTCACCCCTCCACTTT. Translated, it gives CASSYPGTGESSPLHF.